This TCR beta chain was profiled in a study of response to subunit inactivated influenza vaccine. Germline V gene lookup returns CDR1 LNHNV and CDR2 YYDKDF (reference sequence). V shed 0 bases and J shed 2 bases, with 7 bases lying between them. There are 14 residues in the CDR3. In TCRdb, the RT-PCR reads were re-called with MiXCR into one record per CDR3 protein. The top ten hold 11% of the sample, which has over 650,000 distinct CDR3 sequences, less than 20% seen once. General study findings and limits: Few additional T cells are recruited per seasonal influenza vaccination, authors suggested.

There are many counts of this clonotype. The antigen remains unidentified. This sequence joins TRBV15 and TRBJ1-1, with D unresolved. Sequencing was performed on PBMCs from blood, taken about 5 days after vaccination. The clonotype comes from a man aged 50-59 years who received an inactivated influenza vaccine. CDR3 sequence reads: CATSREVSNTEAFF. CDR3 nucleotide sequence: TGTGCCACCAGCAGAGAGGTTTCAAACACTGAAGCTTTCTTT.